The clone carrying this T cell receptor (beta chain) was seen only a few times. As yet, its antigen is unknown. Per germline, CDR1 SGHTA and CDR2 FQGNSA. Deletions cut 1 base from V and 9 bases from J, with 16 bases between. The CDR3 runs 15 residues. The time point is: persistent/refractory GD, antithyroid drugs over 5 years with positive TRAb. The TCR library was prepared using RNA isolated from PBMCs. This specimen comes from a study of regulatory T cells in long-lasting Graves disease. To make TCR beta libraries, researchers used iRepertoire HTBI primers and Arm-PCR of CDR3 regions. In the authors' methods: Taken together, the samples had roughly 56 TRBV and more than 12 TRBJ segments identified. TCRdb used MiXCR to reprocess the multiplex PCR reads, holding one entry per CDR3 protein. TCRdb's processing, not the authors' own work, is the source of the V and J calls. Among roughly 490,000 distinct CDR3 sequences listed, less than 25% were seen once.

General study results and limits: Patients with persistent disease shared 2,741 public clonotypes, outpacing the approximately 920 shared by new patients. Limited sample numbers may have lowered accuracy. Lower TCR diversity was seen in persistent Graves' patients than in newly diagnosed ones.

J is TRBJ2-1 and V is TRBV7-2; D call uncertain. This clonotype was obtained from a female donor with Graves disease. This specimen was peripheral blood mononuclear cells (PBMCs), taken when the disease was refractory, from a patient treated with antithyroid drugs. The CDR3 loop is CASSLVAAVMGEQFF. CDR3 sequence (DNA): TGTGCCAGCAGCTTAGTTGCGGCAGTAATGGGTGAGCAGTTCTTC.